Below, 32 T cell receptor beta chains from the same sample are listed, as sequenced in a study of CD8+ T cells in alopecia areata (dated by TCRdb to the late 2010s). The label giving this sample's treatment or condition can be read as: oral pan-JAK inhibitor, 5-10 mg twice daily. Library preparation used the immunoSEQ multiplex PCR assay. RNA was extracted from all samples and reverse transcribed into cDNA, which served as template for TCR sequencing. TCRdb retrieved this table from immuneACCESS and kept in-frame rearrangements only. Not all clones are present; in checked studies, unresolved V genes account for under half, and no reason is known for the remainder. This sample holds fewer than 250,000 clones; roughly two fifths were observed only once. The top ten clonotypes cover about 0.48% of the sample. The specimen comprised CD4+ T cells sorted from blood, sampled between weeks 30 and 35, from a patient treated with tofacitinib. All receptors come from a human donor with alopecia areata.

This clone occurred many times. The V and J genes are TRBV7-2 and TRBJ1-2; D possibly corresponds to TRBD1 (6 bases). Germline V gene data show CDR1 as SGHTA and CDR2 as FQGNSA. Trimming took 1 base from V and 4 from J, leaving 16 bases between them. The length of the CDR3 is 16 residues. CDR3: CASSLEGVAALYGYTF. CDR3 nucleotides: TGTGCCAGCAGCTTAGAGGGGGTGGCAGCCCTCTATGGCTACACCTTC.

The CDR3 sequence: CASSVTDLRSGEQYF. CDR3 bases: TGTGCCAGCAGCGTTACCGATCTGAGATCGGGCGAGCAGTACTTC. The chain couples TRBV9 to TRBJ2-7; D not certain. V was clipped by 2 bases and J by 6 bases, with 18 bases between them. Germline V gene data show CDR1 as SGDLS and CDR2 as YYNGEE. The length of the CDR3 is 15 residues. Using reference TRBV9 and TRBJ2-7 for the parts outside the CDR3, the full variable domain is DSGVTQTPKHLITATGQRVTLRCSPRSGDLSVYWYQQSLDQGLQFLIQYYNGEERAKGNILERFSAQQFPDLHSELNLSSLELGDSALYFCASSVTDLRSGEQYFGPGTRLTVT.

This clone was recorded a few times. The rearrangement uses TRBV29-1 and TRBJ2-7; a weak D match, TRBD1 (6 bases). The germline gives CDR1 SQVTM, CDR2 ANQGSEA. There are 14 residues in the CDR3. Between the trimmed V and J ends, which lost 1 base and 2 bases, there was a span of 12 bases. CDR3 region: CSVEVGATPYEQYF. In nucleotides, the CDR3 is TGCAGCGTTGAAGTGGGGGCAACACCCTACGAGCAGTACTTC.

This chain links TRBV5-1 with TRBJ2-6; 7 bases match TRBD1. The germline V gene encodes CDR1 SGHRS and CDR2 YFSETQ. The V and J ends lost 2 bases and 1 base, in that order; junction bases with no gene match: 9. There are 18 residues in the CDR3. The CDR3 spells CASSFPGQFGSGANVLTF. CDR3 DNA: TGCGCCAGCAGCTTTCCGGGACAGTTCGGTTCTGGGGCCAACGTCCTGACTTTC.

This clone has a handful of counts. This chain connects TRBV30 to TRBJ2-2; D is uncertain. Per the germline V gene, CDR1 is GTSNPN and CDR2 is SVGIG (reference sequence). The V gene lost 3 bases and the J gene lost 2 bases, with 7 bases spanning the gap. This CDR3 spans 13 amino acids. The CDR3 loop reads CAWSTRNTGELFF. The CDR3 nucleotides are TGTGCCTGGAGCACCCGAAACACCGGGGAGCTGTTTTTT.

DNA of the CDR3: TGCAGCGTTGAAAGGGGGACCGGGGAGCTGTTTTTT. Translating gives CSVERGTGELFF. J is TRBJ2-2 and V is TRBV29-1; weak D call: TRBD1 (6 bases). This CDR3 contains 12 residues. With 2 bases removed from V and 5 bases from J, the gap between germline ends came to 6 bases. CDR1 and CDR2 (germline): SQVTM, ANQGSEA.

This clone turned up a few times. The chain has TRBV6-1 and TRBJ1-5, with 8 bases identical to TRBD1. This CDR3 region has 12 residues. V trimming: 8 bases; J trimming: 6 bases; junction bases outside the gene matches: 3. The germline V gene has CDR1 MNHNS and CDR2 SASEGT. The chain's CDR3 is CASADRGQPQHF. The CDR3 nucleotides read TGTGCCAGCGCAGACAGGGGTCAGCCCCAGCATTTT.

This clone has just a few counts. The chain is built from TRBV18 and TRBJ2-5; 8 positions agree with TRBD2. The end of the DNA fits TRBJ2-7 better, so the J call may be wrong. This CDR3 region has 14 residues. Germline V gives CDR1 KGHSH, CDR2 LQKENI. For the CDR3, the DNA is TGTGCCAGCTCCCGGCCCGGGACTAGCTACGAGCAGTACTTC. It specifies CASSRPGTSYEQYF.

The V and J genes are TRBV9 and TRBJ1-4; maybe TRBD1 (5 bases). V was trimmed by 4 bases and J by 8 bases, leaving 12 bases between them. The V gene's germline CDR1 is SGDLS and CDR2 YYNGEE. The CDR3 extends over 13 amino acids. The CDR3 spells CASSSGTGEKLFF. In DNA, the CDR3 is TGTGCCAGCAGCTCCGGGACCGGAGAAAAACTGTTTTTT.

This clone was counted only a few times. J is TRBJ2-1 and V is TRBV7-9; TRBD1 aligns across 7 bases. Trimming removed 1 base from V and 4 bases from J; junction bases left unmatched: 4. Germline lookup yields CDR1 SEHNR and CDR2 FQNEAQ (reference sequence). The CDR3 covers 15 residues. The CDR3 here is CASSLGQGGYNEQFF. The CDR3 DNA is TGTGCCAGCAGCTTAGGACAGGGCGGGTACAATGAGCAGTTCTTC. Supplemented by reference TRBV7-9 and TRBJ2-1, the full variable domain reads DTGVSQNPRHKITKRGQNVTFRCDPISEHNRLYWYRQTLGQGPEFLTYFQNEAQLEKSRLLSDRFSAERPKGSFSTLEIQRTEQGDSAMYLCASSLGQGGYNEQFFGPGTRLTVL.

The chain links TRBV9 to TRBJ2-2; D might be TRBD2 (6 bases). V was clipped by 6 bases and J by 4 bases, with 16 bases between them. The CDR3 extends over 15 amino acids. Germline V gene lookup returns CDR1 SGDLS and CDR2 YYNGEE. For the CDR3, the DNA is TGTGCCAGCACGCGGGACGAGGGTTCCACCGGGGAGCTGTTTTTT. Its translation: CASTRDEGSTGELFF. The full variable domain, in which reference TRBV9 and TRBJ2-2 provide the parts outside the CDR3, is DSGVTQTPKHLITATGQRVTLRCSPRSGDLSVYWYQQSLDQGLQFLIQYYNGEERAKGNILERFSAQQFPDLHSELNLSSLELGDSALYFCASTRDEGSTGELFFGEGSRLTVL.

The chain uses TRBV6-1 and TRBJ2-3; tentative D call: TRBD2 (6 bases). Trimming took 6 bases from V and 2 from J, leaving 12 bases between them. The germline V gene has CDR1 MNHNS and CDR2 SASEGT. This CDR3 is built from 14 residues. The CDR3 here is CASRGGSPTDTQYF. The CDR3 nucleotides read TGTGCCAGCAGAGGAGGGAGTCCCACAGATACGCAGTATTTT.

The chain has TRBV30 and TRBJ1-2; D might be TRBD1 (5 bases). V shed 7 bases and J shed 0 bases, with 15 bases lying between them. The germline V gene encodes CDR1 GTSNPN and CDR2 SVGIG (reference sequence). The CDR3 is made up of 14 amino acids. CDR3 bases: TGTGCCTCCCAGGTGACAGTTACTAACTATGGCTACACCTTC. As protein: CASQVTVTNYGYTF.

The chain combines TRBV6-5 with TRBJ1-2, with D perhaps matching TRBD1 (6 bases). The germline V gene has CDR1 MNHEY and CDR2 SVGAGI. The CDR3 is 13 residues long. Between the trimmed V and J ends, which lost 2 bases and 7 bases, there was a span of 11 bases. The CDR3 nucleotides are TGTGCCAGCAGTTACGGCAGACAGGCTGGCTACACCTTC. Its protein is CASSYGRQAGYTF.

The table lists this clone with a few counts. V gene TRBV29-1 combines with J gene TRBJ2-1, with 9 nucleotides matching TRBD1. The CDR3 covers 13 residues. Germline V gene lookup returns CDR1 SQVTM and CDR2 ANQGSEA. V was clipped by 5 bases and J by 8 bases; unmatched bases: 7. The CDR3 DNA sequence: TGCAGCGTTCCGGGACAGGGACACCATGAGCAGTTCTTC. Its protein is CSVPGQGHHEQFF.

The chain joins TRBV5-1 to TRBJ2-4; D is unresolved. CDR3 size: 14 residues. CDR1 and CDR2 (germline): SGHRS, YFSETQ. V lost 2 bases and J lost 8, with 14 bases in between. CDR3 region: CASSLGAPGDIQYF. The CDR3, as DNA: TGCGCCAGCAGCTTAGGCGCCCCCGGAGACATTCAGTACTTC.

The genes are TRBV14 and TRBJ1-2, with a possible D match to TRBD1 (5 bases). The germline CDR1 and CDR2 sequences are SGHDN and FVKESK. CDR3 size: 13 residues. Trimming removed 4 bases from V and 5 bases from J, with 11 bases in between. Here the CDR3 reads CASSPSGGYGYTF. CDR3 in DNA: TGTGCCAGCAGCCCCTCCGGGGGGTATGGCTACACCTTC.

This chain joins TRBV11-1 and TRBJ2-3; no definite D call. The CDR3 totals 16 residues. Germline V gives CDR1 SGHAT, CDR2 FQDESV (reference sequence). Trimming shortened V by 6 bases and J by 3 bases, and 19 bases separated the two germline ends. In DNA form, the CDR3 reads TGTGCCAGCAGTCACCAGCCCCTGGTTCTGACAGATACGCAGTATTTT. It yields the protein CASSHQPLVLTDTQYF.

This clone was counted between two and nine times. Its ends do not fully match the called genes, so a read error is possible. The chain employs TRBV7-7 and TRBJ2-5; D assignment may be TRBD1 or TRBD2 (5 bases each). CDR1 and CDR2 from the germline V gene are SSHAT and FNYEAQ (reference sequence). The CDR3 totals 15 residues. The CDR3 here is CASSSGRGIEETQYF. CDR3 DNA sequence: TGTGCTAGCAGCTCGGGACGTGGGATTGAGGAGACCCAGTACTTC.

This clone was counted between two and nine times. The CDR3 bases are TGTGCCAGCAGTGTGGATCGAGGGCCCCAGCATTTT. Translation gives CASSVDRGPQHF. V is TRBV25-1 and J is TRBJ1-5; D not resolved. V lost 4 bases to trimming and J lost 9 bases, with 10 bases between them. There are 12 residues in the CDR3. Germline V lookup: CDR1 MGHDK, CDR2 SYGVNS.

The V gene is TRBV19, the J gene TRBJ2-3, with D possibly TRBD2 on 6 matching bases. With 5 bases removed from V and 6 bases from J, the gap between germline ends came to 15 bases. The CDR3 is 14 residues long. Germline CDR1 LNHDA, CDR2 SQIVND (reference sequence). The CDR3 DNA follows: TGTGCCAGTAGTGCTCCCCCCGCGGGGGATACGCAGTATTTT. This gives the protein CASSAPPAGDTQYF.

The chain employs TRBV23-1 and TRBJ2-5, with TRBD2 matching 10 bases. TRBV23-1 is filed as an ORF, its function uncertain. The V gene end was trimmed by 4 bases and the J gene end by 2 bases; junction bases not matched to a gene: 7. The CDR3 spans 16 residues. This chain's CDR3 is CASSRIAGGQQETQYF. The CDR3, as DNA: TGCGCCAGCAGTCGAATAGCGGGAGGTCAACAAGAGACCCAGTACTTC.

The chain is built from TRBV19 and TRBJ2-4; TRBD1 might be the D (7 bases). Germline assignment: CDR1 LNHDA and CDR2 SQIVND (reference sequence). The CDR3 totals 14 residues. Trimming took 4 bases from V and 6 from J, leaving 13 bases between them. The chain's CDR3 is CASSTSQGGNIQYF. In DNA form, the CDR3 reads TGTGCCAGTAGTACCAGCCAGGGGGGAAACATTCAGTACTTC.

The chain uses TRBV6-6 and TRBJ2-4; a weak D match, TRBD2 (5 bases). V lost 4 bases and J 5 bases, leaving 18 bases between the germline ends. Looked up from germline, CDR1 is MNHNY and CDR2 is SVGAGI (reference sequence). This CDR3 contains 16 residues. The CDR3 DNA follows: TGTGCCAGCAGTTCAAGGCCGAGGGTATCACAAAACATTCAGTACTTC. Protein: CASSSRPRVSQNIQYF.

In its sample, this clone was seen a few times. The chain links TRBV6-1 to TRBJ2-1; possibly TRBD2 for D (6 bases). With 7 bases removed from V and 8 bases from J, the gap between germline ends came to 15 bases. The germline CDR1 and CDR2 sequences are MNHNS and SASEGT. The CDR3 loop spans 13 amino acids. CDR3: CASNRAGGDEQFF. CDR3 DNA: TGTGCCAGCAACCGGGCAGGCGGGGATGAGCAGTTCTTC.

This sequence joins TRBV6-5 and TRBJ1-2, with a weak D call TRBD1 (5 bases). Germline CDR1 reads MNHEY; CDR2 reads SVGAGI. The CDR3 contains 13 residues. Deletions cut 5 bases from V and 8 bases from J, with 15 bases between. CDR3 in amino acids: CASSPPEGKGYTF. The CDR3 region has the DNA TGTGCCAGCAGTCCCCCTGAGGGGAAGGGCTACACCTTC.

The genes are TRBV29-1 and TRBJ1-1; 9 nucleotides agree with TRBD1. With 7 bases clipped from V and 5 bases from J, the junction kept 11 bases outside the gene matches. Germline CDR1 and CDR2: SQVTM and ANQGSEA. There are 14 residues in the CDR3. For the CDR3, the DNA is TGCAGCGGAAGTCCGGGACAGGGAGGGACTGAAGCTTTCTTT. Translation gives CSGSPGQGGTEAFF.

The chain employs TRBV9 and TRBJ2-2, with D tentatively TRBD1 (5 bases). CDR3 length: 16 amino acids. The germline V and J ends were trimmed by 1 base and 2 bases, with 12 bases remaining between them. Germline CDR1 reads SGDLS; CDR2 reads YYNGEE. The CDR3 region is CASSVSMGPNTGELFF. The CDR3 DNA sequence: TGTGCCAGCAGCGTATCTATGGGGCCTAACACCGGGGAGCTGTTTTTT. The full variable domain, rest sourced from reference TRBV9 and TRBJ2-2, is DSGVTQTPKHLITATGQRVTLRCSPRSGDLSVYWYQQSLDQGLQFLIQYYNGEERAKGNILERFSAQQFPDLHSELNLSSLELGDSALYFCASSVSMGPNTGELFFGEGSRLTVL.

This clone has just one count. The chain has TRBV30 and TRBJ1-2, with a tentative D call TRBD1 (6 bases). CDR1 is GTSNPN, CDR2 SVGIG, per germline (reference sequence). Trimming cost V 2 bases and J 1 base, with 11 bases left between them. The CDR3 sequence is 14 residues long. The CDR3 here is CAWSSRQVNYGYTF. The CDR3 nucleotides read TGTGCCTGGAGTTCTCGACAGGTTAACTATGGCTACACCTTC.

The chain has TRBV5-5 and TRBJ2-5; D might be TRBD1 (6 bases). V lost 4 bases, J lost 1 base, and 11 bases lay in between. Per germline, CDR1 SGHKS and CDR2 YYEKEE (reference sequence). The CDR3 is 14 amino acids. DNA of the CDR3: TGTGCCAGCAGCCAAGTCAGGGGCCAAGAGACCCAGTACTTC. Its protein product is CASSQVRGQETQYF. The variable domain in full, completed from reference TRBV5-5 and TRBJ2-5, reads DAGVTQSPTHLIKTRGQQVTLRCSPISGHKSVSWYQQVLGQGPQFIFQYYEKEERGRGNFPDRFSARQFPNYSSELNVNALLLGDSALYLCASSQVRGQETQYFGPGTRLLVL.

The gene calls are TRBV6-5 and TRBJ2-2; TRBD2 is a possible D gene (6 bases). This CDR3 comprises 15 residues. Trimming took 6 bases from V and 0 from J, leaving 11 bases between them. Per the germline V gene, CDR1 is MNHEY and CDR2 is SVGAGI. CDR3 in DNA: TGTGCCAGCAGCTCCGGGAGAGCGAACACCGGGGAGCTGTTTTTT. Its protein is CASSSGRANTGELFF.

This clone appeared once. The chain links TRBV7-3 to TRBJ1-2; D is undetermined. CDR3 length: 13 amino acids. From germline, CDR1 is SGHTA and CDR2 FQGTGA. V was pared by 2 bases and J by 7 bases, with 11 bases between. The CDR3 DNA is TGTGCCAGCAGCTTAGGGTCTGGGCTTGGCTACACCTTC. Protein sequence: CASSLGSGLGYTF.